The T cell receptor (beta chain) described here comes from a study of blood T cell repertoires in COVID-19. As for the study in general: There were acute and convalescent COVID-19 samples, and they came from the United States, Italy and Spain. T cells, B-cell-depleted T cells, or PBMCs provided the cDNA or gDNA that served as material.

Authors' processing steps: Reference gene primer amplification gave nucleated cell count estimates. Profiled with immunoSEQ multiplex PCR; TCRdb holds only in-frame clones, not every one. V and J calls and clone size come straight from that table; D and trimming were deduced from the DNA. The sample includes 310,000 or so clones, roughly 87% of them seen just once. This clone has a handful of counts. The CDR3 consists of 16 residues. The germline V gene has CDR1 GTSNPN and CDR2 SVGIG (reference sequence). Trimming cost V 0 bases and J 3 bases, with 15 bases left between them. The J gene is TRBJ1-5, the V gene TRBV30; D is perhaps TRBD1 (5 bases). Sequenced: peripheral blood. The TCR comes from a woman in her forties or fifties who had recovered from COVID-19. As DNA, the CDR3 is TGTGCCTGGAGTGTCTTCAAAGGGACTTTCAATCAGCCCCAGCATTTT. Translated, it gives CAWSVFKGTFNQPQHF.